Here is one T cell receptor (beta chain) with its context. What it binds is not known. This CDR3 is 15 amino acids long. Trimming took 10 bases from V and 0 from J, leaving 18 bases between them. The germline V gene has CDR1 MNHEY and CDR2 SMNVEV (reference sequence). TCRdb keeps only in-frame clones here, not all; method: immunoSEQ multiplex PCR. This table holds 80,000 to 85,000 clones, about 88% found once. These data belong to a study of OX40 agonist ivuxolimab in advanced cancers. Study in general: Ivuxolimab was administered intravenously to patients at 0.01 to 10 mg/kg every 2 weeks. Study outcomes and limitations: CD4+ and CD8+ blood T cells expanded clonally by week 6 at 0.1 to 3.0 mg/kg.

Autoimmune disease history or systemic immunosuppression led to patients being barred. This receptor was obtained from an adult with an advanced solid tumor such as melanoma, head and neck, liver or kidney cancer. Material: CD4+ or CD8+ T cells sorted from blood, obtained in a trial of the OX40 agonist ivuxolimab. The chain couples TRBV27 to TRBJ1-1, with D perhaps matching TRBD1 (6 bases). CDR3 residues: CAIKEQGSLNTEAFF. The DNA for the CDR3 is TGTGCCATCAAAGAACAGGGCAGTCTGAACACTGAAGCTTTCTTT.